This section outlines one T cell receptor (beta chain) sequence together with its context. Its antigen is not known. Genomic DNA served as template for TCR beta VDJ and CDR3 profiling. Each CDR3 protein is one row after TCRdb ran MiXCR on the reads. The profile shows some 44,000 distinct CDR3 sequences, 65% to 70% of them singletons. J was trimmed by 0 bases and V by 3 bases; bases with no gene match: 11. The CDR3 is made up of 17 amino acids. Per germline, CDR1 WNHNN and CDR2 SYGVQD (reference sequence). The source of the sample is a study of CD8+CD57+ T cells in acquired aplastic anemia. Whole-study results and caveats: Patients did not significantly differ from controls in CD8+ Simpson's diversity.

Input material: sorted CD4+, CD8+, or CD8+CD57+ T cells (not recorded which) from PBMCs. V and J are TRBV10-1 and TRBJ2-7; 7 bases fit TRBD2. The TCR originated in a human donor in good health, serving as a control. The DNA of the CDR3 is TGCGCCAGCAGTGACTCCGGGGAGGGACCAAGCTCCTACGAGCAGTACTTC. Residues: CASSDSGEGPSSYEQYF.